A single sample gave rise to the 21 T cell receptor beta chains below, sequenced in a study of blood T cell repertoires in COVID-19. Method: immunoSEQ multiplex PCR; TCRdb's copy keeps in-frame clones and lacks some. The sample has 300,000 to 450,000 clones, 89% seen once; the top ten hold roughly 3.9%. The source material was peripheral blood. Receptor source: an older woman with COVID-19, enrolled during active disease.

In regard to this clone: This sample includes further DNA sequences coding for the same CDR3. The chain uses TRBV5-1 and TRBJ2-1, with a tentative D call TRBD1 (6 bases). Germline assignment: CDR1 SGHRS and CDR2 YFSETQ. CDR3 length: 15 amino acids. The V end lost 4 bases, the J end lost 0 bases, and 11 bases lay between the germline ends. CDR3: CASSPGQSSYNEQFF. CDR3 DNA: TGCGCCAGCAGCCCGGGACAAAGCTCCTACAATGAGCAGTTCTTC.

The DNA for the CDR3 is TGCAGTGCTACTACCGGGACACAAGCTTTCTTT. The encoded protein is CSATTGTQAFF. This chain uses TRBV20-1 with TRBJ1-1; tentatively, D is TRBD1 (6 bases). Looked up from germline, CDR1 is DFQATT and CDR2 is SNEGSKA (reference sequence). Trimming stripped 4 bases from V and 9 bases from J, with 12 bases between. The CDR3 runs to 11 residues.

The chain has TRBV5-1 and TRBJ1-2, with 9 bases matching TRBD1. Germline CDR1 and CDR2: SGHRS and YFSETQ. V lost 4 bases, J lost 0 bases, and 10 bases stayed unmatched. This CDR3 has 17 amino acids. CDR3 nucleotides: TGCGCCAGCAGCAAGGGACAGGGCGTCTTAACTAACTATGGCTACACCTTC. Protein sequence: CASSKGQGVLTNYGYTF.

The chain employs TRBV5-1 and TRBJ1-5; D unresolved. The V end lost 1 base, the J end lost 7 bases, and 15 bases lay between the germline ends. The CDR3 loop spans 15 amino acids. CDR1 is SGHRS and CDR2 is YFSETQ in the germline V gene. The CDR3 sequence is CASSLSVGGEQPQHF. The CDR3 nucleotides are TGCGCCAGCAGCTTGTCGGTTGGAGGAGAGCAGCCCCAGCATTTT.

The chain combines TRBV7-2 with TRBJ2-3, with TRBD2 identical over 10 bases. V was clipped by 1 base and J by 6 bases; unmatched bases: 7. The germline V gene encodes CDR1 SGHTA and CDR2 FQGNSA. This CDR3 spans 16 amino acids. CDR3 coding DNA: TGTGCCAGCAGCTTAGGGGCAGCGGGGGGGCTTGATACGCAGTATTTT. The encoded protein is CASSLGAAGGLDTQYF. The full variable domain, in which reference TRBV7-2 and TRBJ2-3 provide the parts outside the CDR3, is GAGVSQSPSNKVTEKGKDVELRCDPISGHTALYWYRQSLGQGLEFLIYFQGNSAPDKSGLPSDRFSAERTGGSVSTLTIQRTQQEDSAVYLCASSLGAAGGLDTQYFGPGTRLTVL.

The chain has TRBV7-9 and TRBJ2-5; 8 nucleotides line up with TRBD2. CDR3 length: 13 residues. V trimming: 4 bases; J trimming: 5 bases; junction bases outside the gene matches: 3. From germline, CDR1 is SEHNR and CDR2 FQNEAQ (reference sequence). The CDR3 here is CASSSSGGETQYF. The DNA for the CDR3 is TGTGCCAGCAGCTCCAGCGGGGGCGAGACCCAGTACTTC.

The chain is built from TRBV7-9 and TRBJ2-7, with D possibly matching TRBD1 (5 bases). The germline V gene has CDR1 SEHNR and CDR2 FQNEAQ (reference sequence). The CDR3 is 14 amino acids. V gave up 5 bases and J gave up 7 bases, with 18 bases separating them. The CDR3 sequence is CASSPSTVFWEQYF. The CDR3 coding sequence is TGTGCCAGCAGCCCCTCGACAGTCTTTTGGGAGCAGTACTTC.

The gene calls are TRBV2 and TRBJ1-2; the D gene is possibly TRBD1 (6 bases). The CDR3 is 13 amino acids. Germline CDR1 reads SNHLY; CDR2 reads FYNNEI. The V and J ends lost 5 bases and 4 bases respectively, with 11 bases between them. As DNA, the CDR3 is TGTGCCAGCAGTAGCGGACAGACCTATGGCTACACCTTC. Its translation: CASSSGQTYGYTF.

CDR3 loop: CASSSTPGNTEAFF. The CDR3 DNA sequence: TGTGCCAGCAGCTCCACCCCGGGGAACACTGAAGCTTTCTTT. This chain uses TRBV28 with TRBJ1-1; D not certain. The CDR3 consists of 14 residues. Germline CDR1 MDHEN, CDR2 SYDVKM. V dropped 6 bases and J dropped 1 base, with 12 bases sitting between them.

In DNA form, the CDR3 reads TGTGCCAGTAGGGGACAGGTTTCTACTGGCACTGAAGCTTTCTTT. Its protein is CASRGQVSTGTEAFF. The V gene is TRBV19, the J gene TRBJ1-1; 8 bases agree with TRBD1. Germline CDR1 LNHDA, CDR2 SQIVND (reference sequence). The V segment lost 6 bases and the J segment 4 bases; nucleotides outside the gene matches: 10. The CDR3 loop spans 15 amino acids.

V is TRBV7-9 and J is TRBJ1-2, with 7 bases fitting TRBD1. The CDR3 loop spans 15 amino acids. The V gene's germline CDR1 is SEHNR and CDR2 FQNEAQ (reference sequence). J lost 4 bases, V lost 1 base, and 6 bases had no gene match. CDR3 residues: CASSLEEGALYGYTF. The CDR3, as DNA: TGTGCCAGCAGCTTAGAGGAGGGGGCCCTCTATGGCTACACCTTC.

This clone was observed once. The chain carries TRBV10-3 and TRBJ2-7, with TRBD1 identical over 9 bases. CDR1 is ENHRY and CDR2 is SYGVKD in the germline V gene. The V gene end was trimmed by 6 bases and the J gene end by 5 bases; junction bases not matched to a gene: 5. This CDR3 region has 13 residues. CDR3 sequence reads: CAIRGTGRDEQYF. DNA of the CDR3: TGTGCCATCAGGGGGACAGGGAGAGACGAGCAGTACTTC.

The gene calls are TRBV6-1 and TRBJ2-5; TRBD2 might be the D (7 bases). Germline loops: CDR1 MNHNS, CDR2 SASEGT. V gave up 3 bases and J gave up 2 bases, with 10 bases separating them. The CDR3 is 14 residues long. The CDR3 loop reads CASSDRGAQETQYF. CDR3 DNA sequence: TGTGCCAGCAGTGACCGGGGGGCACAAGAGACCCAGTACTTC.

The chain recombines TRBV5-1 with TRBJ1-1; TRBD1 aligns across 8 bases. With V trimmed by 0 bases and J by 4 bases, 5 bases remained unmatched. The germline V gene encodes CDR1 SGHRS and CDR2 YFSETQ. This CDR3 region has 15 residues. CDR3 nucleotide sequence: TGCGCCAGCAGCTTGGGACAGGGGTTTGGCACTGAAGCTTTCTTT. Residues: CASSLGQGFGTEAFF.

The genes are TRBV5-1 and TRBJ2-1; a weak D match, TRBD2 (6 bases). This CDR3 is 15 amino acids long. Germline assignment: CDR1 SGHRS and CDR2 YFSETQ. Trimming removed 4 bases from V and 5 bases from J, with 16 bases in between. CDR3 amino acids: CASSSGLLQNNEQFF. The CDR3 region has the DNA TGCGCCAGCAGCAGCGGGCTCCTTCAGAACAATGAGCAGTTCTTC.

This sequence joins TRBV5-1 and TRBJ2-2; D remains unclear. V lost 2 bases to trimming and J lost 5 bases, with 13 bases between them. Germline V lookup: CDR1 SGHRS, CDR2 YFSETQ. The CDR3 is made up of 15 amino acids. CDR3 sequence (DNA): TGCGCCAGCAGCTTCTCGGGTGTGAGGACCGGGGAGCTGTTTTTT. Amino acids: CASSFSGVRTGELFF.

The V call is TRBV18, the J call TRBJ1-4; D gene ambiguous. Germline CDR1 is KGHSH and CDR2 is LQKENI. Trimming shortened V by 3 bases and J by 0 bases, and 2 bases separated the two germline ends. The CDR3 spans 13 residues. The CDR3 region is CASSPATNEKLFF. Here the CDR3 DNA reads TGTGCCAGCTCACCCGCAACTAATGAAAAACTGTTTTTT.

This clone was found once. The chain combines TRBV11-2 with TRBJ2-3, with 8 nucleotides matching TRBD2. Germline values: CDR1 SGHAT, CDR2 FQNNGV. CDR3 size: 16 residues. Trimming at V came to 6 bases and at J to 0 bases, leaving 8 bases not matched to a gene. This CDR3 reads CASSPGLGGSTDTQYF. As DNA, the CDR3 is TGTGCCAGCAGTCCGGGACTAGGGGGGAGCACAGATACGCAGTATTTT.

The V call is TRBV19, the J call TRBJ1-6; D unresolved. The length of the CDR3 is 16 residues. With 3 bases removed from V and 7 bases from J, the gap between germline ends came to 16 bases. Germline V gives CDR1 LNHDA, CDR2 SQIVND (reference sequence). The CDR3: CASSIDSVPRNSPLHF. The CDR3 DNA reads as TGTGCCAGTAGTATCGATAGTGTCCCGCGAAATTCACCCCTCCACTTT.

This clone has just one count. The chain links TRBV28 to TRBJ2-1; 11 nucleotides align to TRBD2. Germline-derived CDR1 and CDR2 are MDHEN and SYDVKM. This CDR3 comprises 13 residues. Unmatched junction bases numbered 7, after V lost 6 bases and J lost 12 bases. The CDR3 region is CASRRTSGGRQFF. The CDR3 region has the DNA TGTGCCAGCAGACGCACTAGCGGGGGTCGGCAGTTCTTC.

In this sample, this clone turned up once. The genes are TRBV7-6 and TRBJ2-2; a weak D match, TRBD1 (5 bases). Per germline, CDR1 SGHVS and CDR2 FNYEAQ. V was trimmed by 5 bases and J by 5 bases, leaving 15 bases between them. This CDR3 has 15 amino acids. The CDR3 sequence: CASSEKPGQTGELFF. The CDR3 bases are TGTGCCAGCAGCGAGAAACCAGGGCAGACCGGGGAGCTGTTTTTT.